This T cell receptor beta chain is from a study of PD-1 blockade in mismatch repair-deficient tumors. Study background: Patients had 12 mismatch repair-deficient cancer types, all previously treated and progressing.

Per germline, CDR1 SGHKS and CDR2 YYEKEE (reference sequence). The length of the CDR3 is 14 residues. V trimming: 2 bases; J trimming: 3 bases; junction bases outside the gene matches: 2. Study-level results: Rapid post-treatment expansion, then contraction, generally preceding radiologic response, marked tumor-resident clones.

To note about this clone: Antigen specificity is unknown.

Profiling relied on immunoSEQ multiplex PCR, and the TCRdb table lists in-frame clones only, not all of them. The sample carries 100,000 to 150,000 clones, around 87% recorded once. PCR or immunohistochemistry showed mismatch repair deficiency in every enrolled patient. The rearrangement links TRBV5-5 to TRBJ2-1; 7 bases agree with TRBD2. This clonotype was obtained from an adult with mismatch repair-deficient cancer. The sample consisted of peripheral blood, taken 44 weeks after starting pembrolizumab. The CDR3 reads CASSFRTSYNEQFF. CDR3 nucleotides: TGTGCCAGCAGCTTTCGGACTAGCTACAATGAGCAGTTCTTC.